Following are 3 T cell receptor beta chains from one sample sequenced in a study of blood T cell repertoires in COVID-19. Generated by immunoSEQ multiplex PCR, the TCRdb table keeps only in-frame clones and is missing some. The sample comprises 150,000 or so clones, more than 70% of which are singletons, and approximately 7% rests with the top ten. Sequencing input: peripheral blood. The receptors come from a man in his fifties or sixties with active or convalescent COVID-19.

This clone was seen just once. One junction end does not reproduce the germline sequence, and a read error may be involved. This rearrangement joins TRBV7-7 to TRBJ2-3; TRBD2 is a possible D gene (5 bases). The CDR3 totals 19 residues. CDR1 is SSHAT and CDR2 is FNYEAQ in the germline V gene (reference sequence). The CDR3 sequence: CASSLETRVAGGGTDTQYF. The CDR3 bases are TGTGCTAGCAGCTTAGAAACTAGGGTGGCAGGCGGAGGCACAGATACGCAGTATTTT.

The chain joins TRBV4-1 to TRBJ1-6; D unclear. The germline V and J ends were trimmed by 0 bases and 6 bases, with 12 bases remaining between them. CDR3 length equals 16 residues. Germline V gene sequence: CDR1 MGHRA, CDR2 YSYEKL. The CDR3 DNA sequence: TGCGCCAGCAGCCAAGATAGTTTCGTGCCTAATTCACCCCTCCACTTT. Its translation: CASSQDSFVPNSPLHF.

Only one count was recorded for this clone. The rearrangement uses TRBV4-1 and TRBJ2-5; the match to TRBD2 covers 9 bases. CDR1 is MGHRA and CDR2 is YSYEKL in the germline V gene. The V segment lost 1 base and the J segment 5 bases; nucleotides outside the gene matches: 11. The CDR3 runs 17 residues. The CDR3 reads CASSQGVSGSMWETQYF. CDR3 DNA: TGCGCCAGCAGCCAAGGGGTTAGCGGGAGTATGTGGGAGACCCAGTACTTC.